These 10 T cell receptor beta chains were sequenced from one sample in a study of T cells in tumors after PD-1 blockade. Libraries were prepared by immunoSEQ multiplex PCR; TCRdb keeps only in-frame clonotypes and omits some of them. The table has about 33,000 clones, 78% seen once. Sample: PBMCs, taken before anti-PD-1 treatment. These receptors were collected from a human donor with basal cell carcinoma.

This clone was observed a handful of times. This chain connects TRBV20-1 to TRBJ2-5; no reliable D call. The germline CDR1 and CDR2 sequences are DFQATT and SNEGSKA (reference sequence). V lost 3 bases to trimming and J lost 5 bases, with 10 bases between them. The CDR3 loop spans 12 amino acids. The CDR3 reads CSASADSETQYF. The CDR3 bases are TGCAGTGCTAGTGCCGATTCGGAGACCCAGTACTTC.

The chain combines TRBV20-1 with TRBJ1-2; the D gene is possibly TRBD1 (5 bases). The CDR3 consists of 11 residues. Trimming left V 3 bases short and J 8 bases short, with 10 bases between. Germline lookup yields CDR1 DFQATT and CDR2 SNEGSKA (reference sequence). CDR3 coding DNA: TGCAGTGCTAGCAACAGGAGGGGCTACACCTTC. Protein product: CSASNRRGYTF.

The chain uses TRBV7-2 and TRBJ2-2; 11 nucleotides line up with TRBD2. The CDR3 is 16 amino acids. Germline CDR1 is SGHTA and CDR2 is FQGNSA. V lost 2 bases to trimming and J lost 5 bases; unmatched junction nucleotides: 4. The CDR3, as DNA: TGTGCCAGCAGCTTACGCGGGACTAGCGGTACCGGGGAGCTGTTTTTT. Amino acid sequence: CASSLRGTSGTGELFF.

CDR3 in amino acids: CATSRDTGPSQTQYF. CDR3 in DNA: TGTGCCACCAGCAGAGATACAGGGCCTAGCCAGACCCAGTACTTC. The chain combines TRBV15 with TRBJ2-5; tentative D call: TRBD1 (6 bases). The V end was cut by 0 bases, the J end by 6 bases, with 14 bases between. CDR1 is LNHNV, CDR2 YYDKDF, per germline (reference sequence). CDR3 length equals 15 residues.

This clone occurred a few times. This sequence joins TRBV11-3 and TRBJ1-1, with D unresolved. Between the trimmed V and J ends, which lost 1 base and 6 bases, there was a span of 6 bases. There are 12 residues in the CDR3. Per germline, CDR1 SGHNT and CDR2 YENEEA. In nucleotides, the CDR3 is TGTGCCAGCAGCTTAGGCCGGGCTGAAGCTTTCTTT. Translation gives CASSLGRAEAFF. Variable domain in full (rest from reference TRBV11-3 and TRBJ1-1): EAGVVQSPRYKIIEKKQPVAFWCNPISGHNTLYWYLQNLGQGPELLIRYENEEAVDDSQLPKDRFSAERLKGVDSTLKIQPAELGDSAVYLCASSLGRAEAFFGQGTRLTVV.

The V call is TRBV27, the J call TRBJ1-4, with D tentatively TRBD1 (6 bases). Germline CDR1 reads MNHEY; CDR2 reads SMNVEV (reference sequence). Trimming shortened V by 0 bases and J by 4 bases, and 12 bases separated the two germline ends. The CDR3 consists of 16 residues. In DNA form, the CDR3 reads TGTGCCAGCAGTTTATCGCCTGGACAGATTAATGAAAAACTGTTTTTT. It codes for CASSLSPGQINEKLFF.

This clone showed up just once. The chain carries TRBV5-4 and TRBJ2-1; possible D gene TRBD2, 6 bases. With 3 bases removed from V and 4 bases from J, the gap between germline ends came to 17 bases. CDR1 and CDR2 (germline): SGHNT, YYREEE (reference sequence). CDR3 length: 16 residues. CDR3 amino acids: CASSWGAGVVYNEQFF. CDR3 in DNA: TGTGCCAGCAGCTGGGGAGCGGGTGTAGTTTACAATGAGCAGTTCTTC.

This rearrangement joins TRBV7-9 to TRBJ2-5; D is undetermined. The germline V gene has CDR1 SEHNR and CDR2 FQNEAQ (reference sequence). The CDR3 length is 13 residues. V lost 0 bases, J lost 4 bases, and 6 bases lay in between. The CDR3 here is CASSLAYGETQYF. CDR3 in DNA: TGTGCCAGCAGCTTAGCATATGGAGAGACCCAGTACTTC.

The V call is TRBV7-2, the J call TRBJ2-1; 9 positions match TRBD1. There are 15 residues in the CDR3. In germline, CDR1 is SGHTA, CDR2 FQGNSA. The J segment lost 3 bases and the V segment lost 2 bases, leaving 2 bases of the junction unmatched. The CDR3 loop reads CASSLTGQGYNEQFF. Written as DNA, the CDR3 is TGTGCCAGCAGCTTAACGGGACAGGGCTACAATGAGCAGTTCTTC. The entire variable domain, with the rest obtained from reference TRBV7-2 and TRBJ2-1, is as follows: GAGVSQSPSNKVTEKGKDVELRCDPISGHTALYWYRQSLGQGLEFLIYFQGNSAPDKSGLPSDRFSAERTGGSVSTLTIQRTQQEDSAVYLCASSLTGQGYNEQFFGPGTRLTVL.

V usage is TRBV5-4 and J usage is TRBJ2-5; 8 bases are a match to TRBD1. From germline, CDR1 is SGHNT and CDR2 YYREEE (reference sequence). Trimming took 0 bases from V and 3 from J; bases not matched to a gene: 4. The CDR3 totals 15 residues. This CDR3 reads CASSLVPTGEETQYF. The CDR3 bases are TGTGCCAGCAGCTTGGTCCCGACAGGGGAAGAGACCCAGTACTTC.